A selection of T cell receptor beta chains follows, all from one sample in a study of glioma-infiltrating T cells. TCRdb re-analysed the multiplex PCR reads in MiXCR, keeping a single row per CDR3 protein. The sample carries over 130,000 distinct CDR3 sequences, 35% to 50% recorded once. The sample was glioma tissue, nonneoplastic brain tissue, or PBMCs (not recorded which). These receptors originate from a human donor with low-grade glioma or glioblastoma, undergoing nonglioma brain surgery, or in good health (not recorded which). Each CDR3 is given with its conserved first and last residue.

v_gene | CDR3aa
TRBV5-1 | CASSPWDSFSEAFF
TRBV6-6 | CASSYGQGVEAFF
TRBV6-2/TRBV6-3 | CASSYVGNYGYTF
TRBV19 | CASSKDRQETQYF
TRBV6-6 | CASSYGSGGNSPLHF
TRBV6-6 | CASSYSGAVGADTQYF
TRBV28 | CASSFDAGLTNEKLFF
TRBV6-1 | CASRRATTYNEQFF
TRBV6-1 | CASSDNRPGPDTQYF
TRBV19 | CATCKALSNQPQHF
TRBV7-2 | CASSQDSRGQPQHF
TRBV10-3 | CAIRGEVDQPQHF
TRBV10-3 | CAIGPRGGHEQYF
TRBV28 | CATLDRPTYEQYF
TRBV15 | CATSRGGEDRNQPQHF
TRBV6-1 | CASSRGYDEQFF
TRBV6-1 | CASSDYLYEQYF
TRBV6-1 | CASGKAGGPDTQYF
TRBV27 | CASSRVRNTEAFF
TRBV6-2/TRBV6-3 | CASSPLRAQETQYF
TRBV7-2 | CASSLRLPGELFF
TRBV6-6 | CASSYSSGGNQPQHF
TRBV20-1 | CSAAAVGVGYTF
TRBV6-1 | CASSVGSGLPHEQFF
TRBV20-1 | CSARELRLAEETQYF
TRBV19 | CASSRTTTNEKLFF
TRBV6-6 | CASSYPLGTSNPQTSTDTQYF
TRBV4-1 | CASSPRRTGRETQYF
TRBV20-1 | CSARGGHDHGYTF
TRBV6-6 | CASSYRASSYNEQFF
TRBV19 | CASSPGQQGQPQHF
TRBV27 | CASSPSNTGRETQYF
TRBV3-1 | CASSVSGYGEQYF
TRBV20-1 | CSATTSGLTDTQYF
TRBV28 | CASTPLTGGGYTF
TRBV11-2 | CASSLLPTGNGYTF
TRBV6-2/TRBV6-3 | CASSQEYNSPLHF
TRBV28 | CASSTTVGELFF
TRBV12-3/TRBV12-4 | CASSLALAASGDTDTQYF